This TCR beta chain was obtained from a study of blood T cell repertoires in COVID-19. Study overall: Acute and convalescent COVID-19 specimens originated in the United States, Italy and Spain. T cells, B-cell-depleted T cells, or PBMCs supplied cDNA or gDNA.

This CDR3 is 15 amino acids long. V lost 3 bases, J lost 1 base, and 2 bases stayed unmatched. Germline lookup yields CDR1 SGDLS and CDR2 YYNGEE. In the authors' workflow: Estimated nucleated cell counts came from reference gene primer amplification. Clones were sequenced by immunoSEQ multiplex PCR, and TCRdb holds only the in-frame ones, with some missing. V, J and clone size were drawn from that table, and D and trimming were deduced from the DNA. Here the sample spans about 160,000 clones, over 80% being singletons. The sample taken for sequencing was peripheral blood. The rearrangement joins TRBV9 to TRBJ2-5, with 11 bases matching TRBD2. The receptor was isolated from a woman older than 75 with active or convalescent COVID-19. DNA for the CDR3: TGTGCCAGCAGCGCGACTAGCGGGGCCCAAGAGACCCAGTACTTC. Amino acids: CASSATSGAQETQYF.